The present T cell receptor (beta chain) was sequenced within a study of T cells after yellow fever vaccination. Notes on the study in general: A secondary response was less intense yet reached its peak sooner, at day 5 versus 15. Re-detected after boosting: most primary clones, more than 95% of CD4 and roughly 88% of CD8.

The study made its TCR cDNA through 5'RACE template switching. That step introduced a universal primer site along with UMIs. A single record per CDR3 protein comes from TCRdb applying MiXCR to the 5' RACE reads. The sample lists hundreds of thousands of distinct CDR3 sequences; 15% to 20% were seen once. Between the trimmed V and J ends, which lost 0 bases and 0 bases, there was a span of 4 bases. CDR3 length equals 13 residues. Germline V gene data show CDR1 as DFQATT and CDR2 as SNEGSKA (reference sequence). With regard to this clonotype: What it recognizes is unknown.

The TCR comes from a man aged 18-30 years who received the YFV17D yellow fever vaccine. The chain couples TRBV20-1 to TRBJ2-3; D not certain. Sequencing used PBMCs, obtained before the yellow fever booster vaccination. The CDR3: CSARDYSTDTQYF. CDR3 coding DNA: TGCAGTGCTAGAGATTACAGCACAGATACGCAGTATTTT.